The T cell receptor beta chain described here comes from a study of blood T cell repertoires in COVID-19. Whole-study context: The origin of the acute and convalescent COVID-19 samples was the United States, Italy and Spain. Sample material is recorded as cDNA or gDNA derived from T cells, B-cell-depleted T cells, or PBMCs.

CDR3 length: 11 residues. Germline V gives CDR1 DFQATT, CDR2 SNEGSKA (reference sequence). Trimming took 6 bases from V and 11 from J; bases not matched to a gene: 7. In the study's own analysis: Estimates of nucleated cell counts were drawn from the amplification of reference gene primers. Sequencing used immunoSEQ multiplex PCR; TCRdb keeps in-frame clones, though not all of them. The V and J calls and clone size were taken over from that table, and D and trimming were inferred from the DNA. The repertoire consists of roughly 300,000 clones, with over 80% occurring once and the leading ten covering around 1.5%.

The TCR comes from a woman aged 40 to 55 who had recovered from COVID-19. The sample was peripheral blood. This chain connects TRBV20-1 to TRBJ2-1; 7 nucleotides align to TRBD1. The CDR3 coding sequence is TGCAGTGCCGTTGACAGGGTGAAGCAGTTCTTC. This codes for CSAVDRVKQFF.